This T cell receptor beta chain was retrieved from a study of shared clonotypes between healthy human individuals. The CDR3 is 14 residues long. Per germline, CDR1 LNHDA and CDR2 SQIVND (reference sequence). The ends lost 3 bases at V and 7 bases at J; junction bases unmatched: 7. Every unsorted PBMC PCR replicate was loaded with around 290 ng DNA, roughly 30,000 T cell genomes. Only in-frame clones appear in the TCRdb table, and some are missing; sequencing was by immunoSEQ multiplex PCR. The data hold roughly 510,000 clones, with about 79% observed a single time. The sample taken for sequencing was PBMCs. The chain uses TRBV19 and TRBJ2-7, with TRBD2 matching 9 bases. The clonotype comes from a woman aged 40 to 50 in good health. Some clones in this sample may be carry-over from other donors' samples. CDR3 amino acids: CASSMGTSWDEQYF. CDR3 bases: TGTGCCAGTAGTATGGGGACTAGCTGGGATGAGCAGTACTTC.